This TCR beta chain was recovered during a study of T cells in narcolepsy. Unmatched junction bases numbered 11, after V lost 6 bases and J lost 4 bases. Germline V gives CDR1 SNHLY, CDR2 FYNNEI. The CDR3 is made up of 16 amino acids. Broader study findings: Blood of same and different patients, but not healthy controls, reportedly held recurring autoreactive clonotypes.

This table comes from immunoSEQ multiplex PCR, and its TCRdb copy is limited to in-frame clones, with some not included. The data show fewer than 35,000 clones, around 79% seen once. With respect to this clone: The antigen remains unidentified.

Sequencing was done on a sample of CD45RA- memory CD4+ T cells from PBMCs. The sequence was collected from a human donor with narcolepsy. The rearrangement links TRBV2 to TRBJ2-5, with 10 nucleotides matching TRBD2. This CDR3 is CASSLRTSGAGETQYF. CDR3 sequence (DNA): TGTGCCAGCAGCCTTCGGACTAGCGGAGCTGGAGAGACCCAGTACTTC.